Listed below are T cell receptor beta chains from one sample, sequenced in a study of blood T cell repertoires in COVID-19. Some clones are missing from TCRdb's copy, which holds only in-frame ones; the method was immunoSEQ multiplex PCR. The repertoire holds about 120,000 clones, with approximately 85% as singletons. The sample consisted of peripheral blood. Every receptor here comes from a human donor in a cohort sampled during active COVID-19. CDR3s include the opening cysteine and the closing phenylalanine or tryptophan. D genes are given only for firm matches. Not all rows give a size; the values are once, few, many and, for expanded clones, a class.

V	size	D	J	DNA	CDR3
TRBV27	.	.	TRBJ2-5	TGTGCCAGCAGTGGGCCGAGAACAGGGTTGAGGGAGACCCAGTACTTC	CASSGPRTGLRETQYF
TRBV6-6	once	TRBD1	TRBJ2-7	TGTGCCAGCGGGACAGGGTCATCCTACGAGCAGTACTTC	CASGTGSSYEQYF
TRBV20-1	.	.	TRBJ2-7	TGCAGTGCTAGGGGGGGACAGCAAGGGTACTTC	CSARGGQQGYF
TRBV11-2	once	TRBD2	TRBJ2-5	TGTGCCAGCAGCTCGAAGTTGACTAGCGGGGTACAAGAGACCCAGTACTTC	CASSSKLTSGVQETQYF
TRBV2	.	TRBD1	TRBJ2-7	TGTGCCCGCGGGGGACAGGGGTACGAGCAGTACTTC	CARGGQGYEQYF
TRBV4-3	.	.	TRBJ2-7	TGCGCCAGCAGCCAATACCCACAGGGTGGGGACGAGCAGTACTTC	CASSQYPQGGDEQYF
TRBV19	once	.	TRBJ2-2	TGTGCCAGTAGAATACAGGGCGGGAGCCCCGGGGAGCTGTTTTTT	CASRIQGGSPGELFF
TRBV9	.	TRBD2	TRBJ2-3	TGTGCCAGCAGCGTAGTAGGTCCTAGCGGGGGATCTAGCACAGATACGCAGTATTTT	CASSVVGPSGGSSTDTQYF
TRBV6-5	few	.	TRBJ1-2	TGTGCCAGCAGTTACTCAGGCAGCGACTATGGCTACACCTTC	CASSYSGSDYGYTF
TRBV5-1	once	TRBD2	TRBJ2-7	TGCGCCAGCAGCTTGGTGCTGGGGGCTAGCGGGGTTTACGAGCAGTACTTC	CASSLVLGASGVYEQYF
TRBV11-2	.	.	TRBJ1-2	TGTGCCAGCAGCTCCTTAAACCCGGGAAACGGGTACTATGGCTACACCTTC	CASSSLNPGNGYYGYTF
TRBV11-2	.	.	TRBJ1-6	TGTGCCAGCAGTAGGACATTTAATAATTCACCCCTCCACTTT	CASSRTFNNSPLHF